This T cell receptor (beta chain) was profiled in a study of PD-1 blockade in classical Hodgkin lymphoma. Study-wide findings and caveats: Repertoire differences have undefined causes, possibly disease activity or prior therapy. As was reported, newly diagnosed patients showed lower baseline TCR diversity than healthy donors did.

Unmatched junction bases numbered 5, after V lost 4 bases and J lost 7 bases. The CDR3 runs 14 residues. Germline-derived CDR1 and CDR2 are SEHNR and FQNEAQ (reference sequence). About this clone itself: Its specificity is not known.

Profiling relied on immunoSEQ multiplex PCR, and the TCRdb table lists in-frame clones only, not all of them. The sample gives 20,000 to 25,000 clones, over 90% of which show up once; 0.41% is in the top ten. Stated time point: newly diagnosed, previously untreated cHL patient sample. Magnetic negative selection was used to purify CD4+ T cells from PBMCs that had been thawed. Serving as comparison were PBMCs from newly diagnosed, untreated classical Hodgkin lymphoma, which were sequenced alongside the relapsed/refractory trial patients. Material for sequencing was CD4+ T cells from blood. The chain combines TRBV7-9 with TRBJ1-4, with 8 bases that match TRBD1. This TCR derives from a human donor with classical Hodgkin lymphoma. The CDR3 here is CASSSDRAGEKLFF. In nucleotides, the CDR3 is TGTGCCAGCAGCTCGGACAGGGCTGGTGAAAAACTGTTTTTT.